This is a list of T cell receptor beta chains from one sample in a study of identical twins. TCRdb reanalysed the 5' RACE reads using MiXCR and keeps one entry per CDR3 protein. The repertoire holds about 470,000 distinct CDR3 sequences, with 24% as singletons. This same sample was also part of a study on T cells expressing NK-cell markers.

The sample comprised CD4+ T cells sorted from blood. All receptors come from a woman between 18 and 29 years old in good health. Each CDR3 is given without its conserved first and last residue. Clone size is not always given. Where it is, it says once, few, many or a class for expanded clones.

abundance	j_gene	v_gene	CDR3aa
-	TRBJ2-1	TRBV11-2	ASSPSLAGGQSYNEQF
once	TRBJ2-4	TRBV20-1	SASLGVPNIQY
once	TRBJ2-5	TRBV3-1	ASSQEVKGILY
-	TRBJ2-3	TRBV12-3/TRBV12-4	ASTPPDPLADTQY
few	TRBJ2-5	TRBV15	ATSSSNGAETQY
-	TRBJ1-5	TRBV27	ASSSNRQPQH
-	TRBJ2-5	TRBV20-1	SARVHHKETQY
-	TRBJ2-1	TRBV12-3/TRBV12-4	ASSFVFRDEQF
-	TRBJ2-2	TRBV29-1	SVVWWTGDSGELF
few	TRBJ2-7	TRBV10-3	AIRTGLSHEQY
-	TRBJ2-1	TRBV10-3	AISEGLAGTYEQF
-	TRBJ1-6	TRBV20-1	SARGRNSPLH
-	TRBJ2-1	TRBV12-3/TRBV12-4	ASSFRRDNEQF
-	TRBJ2-3	TRBV5-1	ASSLSGFGGDTQY
few	TRBJ2-5	TRBV18	ASSPTPGQIQETQY
-	TRBJ2-5	TRBV20-1	SAGRARETQY
few	TRBJ2-7	TRBV5-1	ASSTGTGGHEQY
-	TRBJ1-5	TRBV12-3/TRBV12-4	ASSVDHSANQPQH
few	TRBJ1-1	TRBV6-2/TRBV6-3	ASSYLLGNTEAF
few	TRBJ2-7	TRBV9	ASSGGGGDYEQY
-	TRBJ2-3	TRBV10-3	AIRDRGGDTQY
-	TRBJ2-3	TRBV4-3	ASSQEVGVDTQY
-	TRBJ2-1	TRBV18	ASSPGVPGAYNEQF
-	TRBJ2-1	TRBV20-1	SATYGSGFNEQF
-	TRBJ2-6	TRBV19	ASSATGANVLT
few	TRBJ2-1	TRBV29-1	STRRTSGYNEQF
-	TRBJ2-1	TRBV11-3	ASSPGQGQNEQF
-	TRBJ2-2	TRBV5-1	ASSSRTGANTGELF
-	TRBJ1-2	TRBV7-2	ASSLVSESNDGYT
-	TRBJ1-1	TRBV10-3	AISESTMTWGDHTEAF
few	TRBJ2-7	TRBV2	ASSEARRVRQY
-	TRBJ1-1	TRBV18	ASSPDSTGTEAF
few	TRBJ2-3	TRBV5-6	ASSFGGFQDTQY
-	TRBJ2-1	TRBV6-2/TRBV6-3	ASSTHSGDREQF
once	TRBJ2-1	TRBV30	AWVKREGRNEQF
few	TRBJ2-7	TRBV6-1	ASSKAGQATYEQY
-	TRBJ1-2	TRBV12-3/TRBV12-4	ASSQTGTPGYT